These 15 T cell receptor beta chains originate from one sample sequenced in a study of cytomegalovirus exposure and HLA in healthy donors. Primers included in the PCR were 60 Vbeta and 13 Jbeta primers. The assay was immunoSEQ multiplex PCR, and TCRdb's table has in-frame clones only and misses some. The sample consists of 150,000 to 200,000 clones, 81% of them appearing once. Sequencing was carried out using PBMCs. The receptor source for this set is a man younger than 35 in good health and CMV-seronegative.

The chain joins TRBV21-1 to TRBJ1-4. TRBV21-1 is a documented pseudogene. The CDR3 extends over 20 amino acids. CDR3 region: CASSKGGGGMAPETNEKLFF. In nucleotides, the CDR3 is TGTGCCAGCAGCAAAGGGGGCGGGGGGATGGCCCCCGAAACTAATGAAAAACTGTTTTTT.

This chain joins TRBV13 and TRBJ2-3; weak D call: TRBD2 (5 bases). The length of the CDR3 is 20 residues. Germline-derived CDR1 and CDR2 are PRHDT and FYEKMQ (reference sequence). Trimming stripped 0 bases from V and 2 bases from J, with 24 bases between. The CDR3 protein is CASSLGGGLATVTSTDTQYF. For the CDR3, the DNA is TGTGCCAGCAGCTTAGGGGGCGGGCTGGCCACCGTAACGTCCACAGATACGCAGTATTTT.

J is TRBJ1-4 and V is TRBV7-6; no definite D call. Germline V lookup: CDR1 SGHVS, CDR2 FNYEAQ. The CDR3 extends over 17 amino acids. V was shortened by 2 bases and J by 4 bases, with 17 bases between the two germline ends. The CDR3 here is CASSLTPEAAVNEKLFF. The CDR3, as DNA: TGTGCCAGCAGCTTAACCCCGGAGGCAGCCGTTAATGAAAAACTGTTTTTT.

On this clone: Other DNA sequences within the sample encode an identical CDR3. The chain combines TRBV20-1 with TRBJ1-1; the D is unclear. CDR1 DFQATT and CDR2 SNEGSKA come from the germline V gene (reference sequence). V dropped 5 bases and J dropped 1 base, with 5 bases sitting between them. The CDR3 runs to 11 residues. CDR3: CSARRNTEAFF. CDR3 DNA: TGCAGTGCTCGTCGGAACACTGAAGCTTTCTTT.

The chain has TRBV7-9 and TRBJ1-2; D gene ambiguous. V shed 0 bases and J shed 5 bases, with 10 bases lying between them. Germline V gene sequence: CDR1 SEHNR, CDR2 FQNEAQ (reference sequence). This CDR3 has 14 amino acids. The CDR3 nucleotides read TGTGCCAGCAGCTTAGCGCGGGTATGGTATGGCTACACCTTC. It translates to CASSLARVWYGYTF.

The gene calls are TRBV6-1 and TRBJ1-1, with 9 bases identical to TRBD1. J was trimmed by 1 base and V by 6 bases; bases with no gene match: 6. Germline CDR1 and CDR2: MNHNS and SASEGT. The CDR3 has 15 amino acids. CDR3 loop: CASRDRGSTNTEAFF. CDR3 sequence (DNA): TGTGCCAGCAGGGACAGGGGAAGTACGAACACTGAAGCTTTCTTT.

The V gene is TRBV6-1, the J gene TRBJ2-6; TRBD1 aligns across 7 bases. The CDR3 covers 18 residues. V dropped 2 bases and J dropped 3; count of bases not matched to a gene: 10. From germline, CDR1 is MNHNS and CDR2 SASEGT. The CDR3 coding sequence is TGTGCCAGCAGTGAACGAGGACAGGATTTTCTTGGGGCCAACGTCCTGACTTTC. Its translation: CASSERGQDFLGANVLTF.

The CDR3 reads CASSEGTGGIYGYTF. As DNA, the CDR3 is TGTGCCAGCAGTGAAGGGACAGGGGGCATCTATGGCTACACCTTC. J is TRBJ1-2 and V is TRBV6-1; 11 bases are shared with TRBD1. Trimming took 1 base from V and 4 from J; bases not matched to a gene: 2. Germline CDR1 reads MNHNS; CDR2 reads SASEGT. The CDR3 totals 15 residues.

The gene calls are TRBV29-1 and TRBJ2-3; a possible D gene is TRBD2 (6 bases). CDR3 length: 15 amino acids. V was shortened by 4 bases and J by 5 bases, with 19 bases between the two germline ends. Germline V gene data show CDR1 as SQVTM and CDR2 as ANQGSEA. The CDR3 protein is CSVGGEAGFGDTQYF. CDR3 in DNA: TGCAGCGTTGGGGGGGAGGCGGGCTTTGGAGATACGCAGTATTTT.

V and J are TRBV7-6 and TRBJ2-3, with D possibly being TRBD1 (6 bases). CDR1 SGHVS and CDR2 FNYEAQ come from the germline V gene. Trimming took 3 bases from V and 0 from J, leaving 7 bases between them. The CDR3 is 14 residues long. CDR3 DNA: TGTGCCAGCAGCTTGGACAGTAGCACAGATACGCAGTATTTT. This codes for CASSLDSSTDTQYF.

V is TRBV28 and J is TRBJ1-5, with no clear D. CDR1 and CDR2 (germline): MDHEN, SYDVKM. CDR3 length equals 19 residues. V was shortened by 4 bases and J by 0 bases, with 22 bases between the two germline ends. The CDR3 bases are TGTGCCAGCAGTTCAAACAGTGCCTTCACCCGGTATAGCAATCAGCCCCAGCATTTT. It encodes CASSSNSAFTRYSNQPQHF. Complete variable domain (other parts from reference TRBV28 and TRBJ1-5): DVKVTQSSRYLVKRTGEKVFLECVQDMDHENMFWYRQDPGLGLRLIYFSYDVKMKEKGDIPEGYSVSREKKERFSLILESASTNQTSMYLCASSSNSAFTRYSNQPQHFGDGTRLSIL.

This clone has only a few counts. This rearrangement joins TRBV27 to TRBJ2-5; a weak D match, TRBD1 (7 bases). CDR1 and CDR2 (germline): MNHEY, SMNVEV (reference sequence). CDR3 length equals 15 residues. Trimming cost V 4 bases and J 3 bases, with 15 bases left between them. This chain's CDR3 is CASSSRRGAEETQYF. Here the CDR3 DNA reads TGTGCCAGCAGTTCCCGCAGGGGGGCGGAAGAGACCCAGTACTTC.

On this clone itself: Other nucleotide sequences from this sample produce the same CDR3. CDR3 amino acids: CASSQDLHGVNEQFF. The DNA of the CDR3 is TGCGCCAGCAGCCAAGACCTACACGGGGTCAATGAGCAGTTCTTC. V usage is TRBV4-3 and J usage is TRBJ2-1; weak D call: TRBD2 (5 bases). CDR1 is LGHNA, CDR2 YSLEER, per germline. Trimming cost V 0 bases and J 6 bases, with 12 bases left between them. The CDR3 has 15 residues.

The CDR3 region is CTTGGGRAWEQYF. The DNA for the CDR3 is TGTACCACTGGGGGGGGGCGCGCATGGGAGCAGTACTTC. The chain couples TRBV28 to TRBJ2-7; tentative D call: TRBD2 (7 bases). Germline CDR1 reads MDHEN; CDR2 reads SYDVKM. CDR3 length equals 13 residues.

The table lists this clone with a few counts. The V and J genes are TRBV27 and TRBJ2-6, with TRBD1 identical over 8 bases. The junction had 8 bases not matched to a gene; V was cut back by 4 bases and J by 3 bases. This CDR3 spans 17 amino acids. From germline, CDR1 is MNHEY and CDR2 SMNVEV (reference sequence). The CDR3 nucleotides are TGTGCCAGCAGTTCGGACAGGGTAGTAAGTGGGGCCAACGTCCTGACTTTC. Translation gives CASSSDRVVSGANVLTF.